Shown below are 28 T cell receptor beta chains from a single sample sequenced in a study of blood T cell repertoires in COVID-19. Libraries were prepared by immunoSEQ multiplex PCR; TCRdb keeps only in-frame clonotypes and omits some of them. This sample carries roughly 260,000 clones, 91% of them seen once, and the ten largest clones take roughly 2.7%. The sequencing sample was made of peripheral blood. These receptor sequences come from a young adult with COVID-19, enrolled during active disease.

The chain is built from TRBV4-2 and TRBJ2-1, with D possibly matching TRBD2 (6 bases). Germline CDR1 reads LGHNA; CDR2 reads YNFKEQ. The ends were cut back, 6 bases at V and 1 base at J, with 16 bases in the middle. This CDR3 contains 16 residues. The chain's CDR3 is CASRGRDSTSYNEQFF. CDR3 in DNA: TGTGCCAGCAGGGGACGGGACTCCACTTCCTACAATGAGCAGTTCTTC.

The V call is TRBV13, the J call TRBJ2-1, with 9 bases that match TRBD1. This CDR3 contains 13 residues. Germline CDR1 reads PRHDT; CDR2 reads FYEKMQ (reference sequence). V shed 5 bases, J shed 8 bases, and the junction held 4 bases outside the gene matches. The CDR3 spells CASSVTGGDEQFF. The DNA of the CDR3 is TGTGCCAGCAGCGTTACAGGGGGCGATGAGCAGTTCTTC.

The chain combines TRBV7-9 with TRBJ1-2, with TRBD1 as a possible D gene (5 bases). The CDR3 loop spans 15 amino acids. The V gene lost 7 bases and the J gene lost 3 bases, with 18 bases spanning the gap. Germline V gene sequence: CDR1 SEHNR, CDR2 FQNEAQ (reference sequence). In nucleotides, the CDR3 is TGTGCCAGCAACAAGAACGGCAGGGCGGACTATGGCTACACCTTC. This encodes CASNKNGRADYGYTF.

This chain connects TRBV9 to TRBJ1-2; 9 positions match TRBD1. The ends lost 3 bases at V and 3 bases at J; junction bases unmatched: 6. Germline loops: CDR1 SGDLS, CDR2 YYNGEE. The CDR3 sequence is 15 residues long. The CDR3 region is CASSGSQGAHYGYTF. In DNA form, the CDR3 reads TGTGCCAGCAGCGGGTCACAGGGGGCTCACTATGGCTACACCTTC.

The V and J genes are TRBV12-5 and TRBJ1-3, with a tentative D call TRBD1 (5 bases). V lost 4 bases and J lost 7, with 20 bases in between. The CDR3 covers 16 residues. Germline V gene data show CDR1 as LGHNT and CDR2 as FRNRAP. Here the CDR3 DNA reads TGTGCTAGTGGTTGGGGAACGGACATAAGTTGGAACACCATATATTTT. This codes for CASGWGTDISWNTIYF.

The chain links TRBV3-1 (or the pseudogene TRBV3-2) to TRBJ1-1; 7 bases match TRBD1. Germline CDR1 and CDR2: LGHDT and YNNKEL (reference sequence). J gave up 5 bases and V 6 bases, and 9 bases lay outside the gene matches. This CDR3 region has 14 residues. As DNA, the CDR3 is TGTGCCAGCAGAAAACAGGGGCTGGAGACTGAAGCTTTCTTT. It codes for CASRKQGLETEAFF.

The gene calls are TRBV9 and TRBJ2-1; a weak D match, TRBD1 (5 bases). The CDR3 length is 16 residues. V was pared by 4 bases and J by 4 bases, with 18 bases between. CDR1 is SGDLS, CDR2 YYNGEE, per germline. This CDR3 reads CASSTGPETRYNEQFF. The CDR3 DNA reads TGTGCCAGCAGCACAGGACCCGAGACCCGGTACAATGAGCAGTTCTTC.

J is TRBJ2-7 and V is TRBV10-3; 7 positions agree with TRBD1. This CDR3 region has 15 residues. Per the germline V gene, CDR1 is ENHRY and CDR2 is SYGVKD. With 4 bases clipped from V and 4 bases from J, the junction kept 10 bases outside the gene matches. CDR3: CAISGKGQRPYEQYF. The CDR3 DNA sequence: TGTGCCATCAGTGGTAAGGGACAGCGTCCTTACGAGCAGTACTTC.

The CDR3 DNA is TGCAGCGTTCCAGGGGGGTCGAGCTACAATGAGCAGTTCTTC. Its translation: CSVPGGSSYNEQFF. The chain recombines TRBV29-1 with TRBJ2-1; possibly TRBD1 for D (7 bases). Trimming cost V 5 bases and J 3 bases, with 14 bases left between them. Germline V lookup: CDR1 SQVTM, CDR2 ANQGSEA. The CDR3 is 14 amino acids.

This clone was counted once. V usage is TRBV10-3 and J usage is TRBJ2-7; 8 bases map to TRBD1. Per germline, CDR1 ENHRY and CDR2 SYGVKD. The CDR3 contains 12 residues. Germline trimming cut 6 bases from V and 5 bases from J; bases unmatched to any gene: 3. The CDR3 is CAISADRDEQYF. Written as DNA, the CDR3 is TGTGCCATCAGCGCGGACAGGGACGAGCAGTACTTC.

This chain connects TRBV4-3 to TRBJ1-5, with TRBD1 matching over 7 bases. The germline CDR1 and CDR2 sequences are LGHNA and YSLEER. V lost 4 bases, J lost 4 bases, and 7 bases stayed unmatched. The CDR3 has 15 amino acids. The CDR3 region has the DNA TGCGCCAGCAGCCGTTATACAGGGGCGAATCAGCCCCAGCATTTT. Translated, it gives CASSRYTGANQPQHF.

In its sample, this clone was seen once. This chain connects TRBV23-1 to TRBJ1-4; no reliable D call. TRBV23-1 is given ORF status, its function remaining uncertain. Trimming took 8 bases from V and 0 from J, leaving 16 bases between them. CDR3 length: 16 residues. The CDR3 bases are TGCGCCAGCGCCCCCCTTTACATGGCAACTAATGAAAAACTGTTTTTT. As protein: CASAPLYMATNEKLFF.

The chain's CDR3 is CASSIDSSGSNYGYTF. The DNA of the CDR3 is TGTGCCAGTAGTATAGATTCATCGGGGAGTAACTATGGCTACACCTTC. The rearrangement links TRBV19 to TRBJ1-2; D gene ambiguous. Trimming stripped 0 bases from V and 1 base from J, with 12 bases between. From germline, CDR1 is LNHDA and CDR2 SQIVND (reference sequence). The CDR3 extends over 16 amino acids.

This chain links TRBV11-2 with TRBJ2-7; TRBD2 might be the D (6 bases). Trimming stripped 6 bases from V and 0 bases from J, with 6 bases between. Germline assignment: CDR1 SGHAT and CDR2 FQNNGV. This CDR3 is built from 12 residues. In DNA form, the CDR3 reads TGTGCCAGCAGGGGGGGCTCCTACGAGCAGTACTTC. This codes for CASRGGSYEQYF.

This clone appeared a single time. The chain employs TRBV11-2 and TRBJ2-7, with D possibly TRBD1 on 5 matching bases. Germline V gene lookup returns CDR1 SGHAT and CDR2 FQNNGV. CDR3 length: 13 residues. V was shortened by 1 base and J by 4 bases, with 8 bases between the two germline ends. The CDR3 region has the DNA TGTGCCAGCAGCTTAGCTACAGGATACGAGCAGTACTTC. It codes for CASSLATGYEQYF.

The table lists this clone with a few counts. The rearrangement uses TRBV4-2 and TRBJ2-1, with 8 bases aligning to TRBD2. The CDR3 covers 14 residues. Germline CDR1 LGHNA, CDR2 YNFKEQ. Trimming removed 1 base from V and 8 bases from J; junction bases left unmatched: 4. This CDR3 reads CASSQGTSPHEQFF. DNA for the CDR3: TGTGCCAGCAGCCAAGGGACTAGCCCTCATGAGCAGTTCTTC.

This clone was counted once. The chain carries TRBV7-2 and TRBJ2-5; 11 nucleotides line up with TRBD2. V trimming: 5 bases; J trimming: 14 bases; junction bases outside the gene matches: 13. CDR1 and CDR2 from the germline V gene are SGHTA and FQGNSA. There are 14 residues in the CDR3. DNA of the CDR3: TGTGCCAGCAGCAAACTAGCGGGGGCCTTCTCGGCATACTTC. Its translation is CASSKLAGAFSAYF.

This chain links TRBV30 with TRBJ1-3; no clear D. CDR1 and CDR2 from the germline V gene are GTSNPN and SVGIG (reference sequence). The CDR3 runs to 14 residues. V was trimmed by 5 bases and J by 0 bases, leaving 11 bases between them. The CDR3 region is CAWFRDSSGNTIYF. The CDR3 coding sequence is TGTGCCTGGTTCCGGGATAGCTCTGGAAACACCATATATTTT.

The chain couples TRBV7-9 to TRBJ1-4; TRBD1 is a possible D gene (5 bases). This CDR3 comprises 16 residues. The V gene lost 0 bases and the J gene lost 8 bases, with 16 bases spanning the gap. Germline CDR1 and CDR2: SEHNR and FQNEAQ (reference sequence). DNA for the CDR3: TGTGCCAGCAGCTTAGCAGAGCAGGCGAGACAGGAAAAACTGTTTTTT. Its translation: CASSLAEQARQEKLFF. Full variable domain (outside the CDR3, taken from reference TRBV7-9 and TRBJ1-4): DTGVSQNPRHKITKRGQNVTFRCDPISEHNRLYWYRQTLGQGPEFLTYFQNEAQLEKSRLLSDRFSAERPKGSFSTLEIQRTEQGDSAMYLCASSLAEQARQEKLFFGSGTQLSVL.

The CDR3 coding sequence is TGTGCCAGCTCACCACTTCGACTAGGGAGCACAGATACGCAGTATTTT. The encoded protein is CASSPLRLGSTDTQYF. The chain links TRBV18 to TRBJ2-3, with a tentative D call TRBD2 (6 bases). The V gene's germline CDR1 is KGHSH and CDR2 LQKENI. V was shortened by 1 base and J by 0 bases, with 11 bases between the two germline ends. This CDR3 contains 16 residues.

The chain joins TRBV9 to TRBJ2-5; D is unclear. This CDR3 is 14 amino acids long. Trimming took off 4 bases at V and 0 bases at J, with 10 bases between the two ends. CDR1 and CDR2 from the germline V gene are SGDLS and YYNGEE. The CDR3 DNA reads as TGTGCCAGCAGCTCCACCAGGTACCAAGAGACCCAGTACTTC. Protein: CASSSTRYQETQYF. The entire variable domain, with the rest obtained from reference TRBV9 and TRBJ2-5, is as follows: DSGVTQTPKHLITATGQRVTLRCSPRSGDLSVYWYQQSLDQGLQFLIQYYNGEERAKGNILERFSAQQFPDLHSELNLSSLELGDSALYFCASSSTRYQETQYFGPGTRLLVL.

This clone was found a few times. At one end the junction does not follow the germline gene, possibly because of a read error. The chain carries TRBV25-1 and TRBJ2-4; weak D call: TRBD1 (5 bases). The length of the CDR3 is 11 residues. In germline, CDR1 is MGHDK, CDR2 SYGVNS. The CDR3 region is CASSDRQGSHF. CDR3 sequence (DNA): TGTGCCAGCAGTGATAGGCAGGGATCGCACTTC.

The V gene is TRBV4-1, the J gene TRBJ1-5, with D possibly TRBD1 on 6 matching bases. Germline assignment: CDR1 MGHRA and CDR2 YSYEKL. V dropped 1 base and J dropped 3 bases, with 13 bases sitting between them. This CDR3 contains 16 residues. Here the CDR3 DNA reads TGCGCCAGCAGCCAAGTAGGGGGTGCCAACAATCAGCCCCAGCATTTT. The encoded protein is CASSQVGGANNQPQHF.

In nucleotides, the CDR3 is TGCGCCAGCAGCCTGGGACTAGCGGGAATCGATGAGCAGTTCTTC. It yields the protein CASSLGLAGIDEQFF. The chain has TRBV5-1 and TRBJ2-1; 13 positions match TRBD2. CDR1 SGHRS and CDR2 YFSETQ come from the germline V gene. This CDR3 has 15 residues. The V and J ends lost 4 bases and 8 bases, in that order; junction bases with no gene match: 6.

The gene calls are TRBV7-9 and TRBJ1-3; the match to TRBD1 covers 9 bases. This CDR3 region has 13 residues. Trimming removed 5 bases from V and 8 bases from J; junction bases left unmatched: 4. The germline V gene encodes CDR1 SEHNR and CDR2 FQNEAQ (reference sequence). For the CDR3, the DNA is TGTGCCAGCAGCCGGGGACAGGGAGACACCATATATTTT. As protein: CASSRGQGDTIYF.

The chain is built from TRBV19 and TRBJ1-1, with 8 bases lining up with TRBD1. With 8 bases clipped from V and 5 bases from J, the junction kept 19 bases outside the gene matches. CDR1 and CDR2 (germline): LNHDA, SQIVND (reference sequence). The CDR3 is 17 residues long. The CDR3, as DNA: TGTGCCAGTTCGACGTACCTCGCAGGGGGCGAAGAAACTGAAGCTTTCTTT. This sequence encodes CASSTYLAGGEETEAFF.

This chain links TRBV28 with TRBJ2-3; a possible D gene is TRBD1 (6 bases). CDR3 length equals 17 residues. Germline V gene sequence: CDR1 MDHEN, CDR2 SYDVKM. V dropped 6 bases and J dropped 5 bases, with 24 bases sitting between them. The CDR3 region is CASSRPYTGTYEDTQYF. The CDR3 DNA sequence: TGTGCCAGCAGCCGACCCTATACCGGGACATACGAAGATACGCAGTATTTT.

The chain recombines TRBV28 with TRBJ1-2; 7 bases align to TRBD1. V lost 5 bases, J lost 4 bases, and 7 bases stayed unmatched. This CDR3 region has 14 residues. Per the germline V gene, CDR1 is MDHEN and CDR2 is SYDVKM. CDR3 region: CASSETGTLYGYTF. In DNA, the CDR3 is TGTGCCAGCAGTGAGACAGGGACTCTCTATGGCTACACCTTC.